This TCR beta chain appears in the sequencing data of a study of blood T cell repertoires in COVID-19. Original data processing: Cell counts per sample came from amplifying reference gene primers. Sequencing was performed with immunoSEQ multiplex PCR; in TCRdb, only in-frame clones are kept and a portion is missing. For V, J and clone size, that table is used; D and trimming come from the DNA. The sample includes some 150,000 clones, over 65% seen only once; the top ten take more than 3.5%. V dropped 1 base and J dropped 5 bases, with 16 bases sitting between them. CDR1 SGHRS and CDR2 YFSETQ come from the germline V gene. This CDR3 comprises 15 residues.

This receptor was identified in a woman over 75 with active or convalescent COVID-19. Input material: peripheral blood. This rearrangement joins TRBV5-1 to TRBJ2-7; D is perhaps TRBD1 (6 bases). The CDR3 nucleotides are TGCGCCAGCAGCTTGACGCCCCGGGACAATAACGAGCAGTACTTC. This gives the protein CASSLTPRDNNEQYF. The variable domain in full, completed from reference TRBV5-1 and TRBJ2-7, reads KAGVTQTPRYLIKTRGQQVTLSCSPISGHRSVSWYQQTPGQGLQFLFEYFSETQRNKGNFPGRFSGRQFSNSRSEMNVSTLELGDSALYLCASSLTPRDNNEQYFGPGTRLTVT.